These 20 T cell receptor beta chains originate from one sample sequenced in a study of beta chain features in type 1 diabetes (dated 2018 in TCRdb). Library construction relied on the immunoSEQ multiplex PCR assay. All of the isolated RNA was reverse transcribed with the High Capacity cDNA Reverse Transcription Kit, so expressed TCRB transcripts were sequenced. The source is immuneACCESS, and TCRdb retained only in-frame sequences with V and J called. Part of the clones is not carried over; for the studies checked, unresolved V genes explain less than half of this, and the remainder is unexplained. This sample is represented by approximately 330,000 clones; 11% of them were singletons. Under 0.02% of the sample is in the top ten clones. The sequencing sample was made of naive CD4+ T cells from blood. The cell subset or site label, as the study defines it: true naive CD4+ T cells. The receptor set was obtained from a woman aged 25 to 39 in good health.

This clone was detected a few times. The chain couples TRBV4-3 to TRBJ2-1; perhaps TRBD1 as D (6 bases). The CDR3 is 15 amino acids. Germline loops: CDR1 LGHNA, CDR2 YSLEER. The V end lost 0 bases, the J end lost 1 base, and 7 bases lay between the germline ends. This chain's CDR3 is CASSQEDSSYNEQFF. As DNA, the CDR3 is TGCGCCAGCAGCCAAGAGGACAGTTCCTACAATGAGCAGTTCTTC.

Notes on this clone: The final CDR3 position lacks the conserved phenylalanine or tryptophan, pointing to a likely read error. It is unclear where the CDR3 begins or ends on the DNA, so no DNA is shown, and the CDR3 is as TCRdb lists it. V usage is TRBV5-4 and J usage is TRBJ2-7; TRBD2, the D gene given by the table, was not confirmed from the DNA. The CDR3 is 12 amino acids long, termini counted. Germline V CDR1 and CDR2: SGHNT, YYREEE (reference sequence). The CDR3 reads CASSLDLGLAAL.

This clone was seen a few times. Other DNA sequences in this specimen translate into the identical CDR3. The chain carries TRBV18 and TRBJ2-1, with 7 bases aligning to TRBD2. Looked up from germline, CDR1 is KGHSH and CDR2 is LQKENI. Germline trimming cut 2 bases from V and 3 bases from J; bases unmatched to any gene: 4. This CDR3 contains 15 residues. This chain's CDR3 is CASSPGEGSYNEQFF. The CDR3 coding sequence is TGTGCCAGCTCACCAGGGGAGGGAAGCTACAATGAGCAGTTCTTC. Full variable domain (rest looked up from reference TRBV18 and TRBJ2-1): NAGVMQNPRHLVRRRGQEARLRCSPMKGHSHVYWYRQLPEEGLKFMVYLQKENIIDESGMPKERFSAEFPKEGPSILRIQQVVRGDSAAYFCASSPGEGSYNEQFFGPGTRLTVL.

About this clone itself: The sample contains more than one DNA sequence encoding this CDR3. The rearrangement uses TRBV19 and TRBJ2-7; 9 bases match TRBD1. The V gene's germline CDR1 is LNHDA and CDR2 SQIVND (reference sequence). The length of the CDR3 is 12 residues. The V gene end was trimmed by 6 bases and the J gene end by 3 bases; junction bases not matched to a gene: 0. CDR3 bases: TGTGCCAGTAGGGACAGGGGCTACGAGCAGTACTTC. Encoded protein: CASRDRGYEQYF.

In this sample, this clone turned up a few times. The chain uses TRBV15 and TRBJ2-2; the D gene is possibly TRBD2 (6 bases). Germline-derived CDR1 and CDR2 are LNHNV and YYDKDF (reference sequence). The germline V and J ends were trimmed by 1 base and 4 bases, with 10 bases remaining between them. The CDR3 loop spans 15 amino acids. In DNA, the CDR3 is TGTGCCACCAGCAGAGGACTAGAGACCACCGGGGAGCTGTTTTTT. Translating gives CATSRGLETTGELFF. The variable domain in full, with the rest retrieved from reference TRBV15 and TRBJ2-2, is DAMVIQNPRYQVTQFGKPVTLSCSQTLNHNVMYWYQQKSSQAPKLLFHYYDKDFNNEADTPDNFQSRRPNTSFCFLDIRSPGLGDTAMYLCATSRGLETTGELFFGEGSRLTVL.

This clone was counted only a few times. CDR3 in DNA: TGTGCCAGCAGTTTCGATGAGCAGTTCTTC. This gives the protein CASSFDEQFF. This chain links TRBV28 with TRBJ2-1, with D uncertain. Germline V gene data show CDR1 as MDHEN and CDR2 as SYDVKM. This CDR3 is built from 10 residues. The germline V and J ends were trimmed by 3 bases and 8 bases, with 2 bases remaining between them.

The chain couples TRBV28 to TRBJ1-2; tentative D call: TRBD1 (6 bases). Germline V gives CDR1 MDHEN, CDR2 SYDVKM. The V and J ends lost 1 base and 2 bases respectively, with 11 bases between them. This CDR3 region has 15 residues. The CDR3 sequence is CASSLLAGANYGYTF. Written as DNA, the CDR3 is TGTGCCAGCAGTTTATTAGCAGGGGCGAACTATGGCTACACCTTC.

The genes are TRBV19 and TRBJ2-7; tentatively, D is TRBD1 (6 bases). V was trimmed by 6 bases and J by 0 bases, leaving 15 bases between them. From germline, CDR1 is LNHDA and CDR2 SQIVND (reference sequence). The CDR3 length is 15 residues. CDR3 protein: CASRGADTRSYEQYF. CDR3 sequence (DNA): TGTGCCAGTAGGGGGGCAGACACCCGCTCCTACGAGCAGTACTTC.

A word on this clone: This sample includes further DNA sequences coding for the same CDR3. CDR3 region: CASSPGPGGETQYF. CDR3 sequence (DNA): TGTGCCAGCAGCCCGGGACCCGGGGGGGAGACCCAGTACTTC. The genes are TRBV7-3 and TRBJ2-5; 7 bases fit TRBD2. With V trimmed by 5 bases and J by 5 bases, 8 bases remained unmatched. Germline V gene lookup returns CDR1 SGHTA and CDR2 FQGTGA. This CDR3 is 14 amino acids long.

The rearrangement links TRBV14 to TRBJ2-3; 12 bases are a match to TRBD2. This CDR3 has 18 residues. Trimming took 3 bases from V and 1 from J; bases not matched to a gene: 8. The germline V gene encodes CDR1 SGHDN and CDR2 FVKESK. Written as DNA, the CDR3 is TGTGCCAGCAGCCATCCCTTAGGACTAGCGGGACGCACAGATACGCAGTATTTT. This codes for CASSHPLGLAGRTDTQYF.

V usage is TRBV6-5 and J usage is TRBJ2-7, with TRBD1 matching over 11 bases. V shed 10 bases, J shed 5 bases, and the junction held 4 bases outside the gene matches. Per the germline V gene, CDR1 is MNHEY and CDR2 is SVGAGI. This CDR3 has 12 amino acids. The CDR3, as DNA: TGTGCCATAGGACAGGGGGCCCACGAGCAGTACTTC. Translating it yields CAIGQGAHEQYF.

This chain joins TRBV28 and TRBJ2-2; no reliable D call. CDR3 size: 15 residues. CDR1 and CDR2 (germline): MDHEN, SYDVKM. V was trimmed by 5 bases and J by 4 bases, leaving 14 bases between them. CDR3 in amino acids: CASSLDRSLTGELFF. CDR3 DNA sequence: TGTGCCAGCAGTCTCGATCGGAGTCTCACCGGGGAGCTGTTTTTT.

This clone was seen a handful of times. The genes are TRBV7-2 and TRBJ2-2; TRBD1 matches 7 bases. Germline V lookup: CDR1 SGHTA, CDR2 FQGNSA. V lost 0 bases and J lost 5; bases outside the gene matches: 6. The CDR3 runs 16 residues. In DNA, the CDR3 is TGTGCCAGCAGCTTAGCAAGGCAGGGGGTAACCGGGGAGCTGTTTTTT. Translated: CASSLARQGVTGELFF.

The chain links TRBV28 to TRBJ2-4; D is possibly TRBD2 (7 bases). Germline V CDR1 and CDR2: MDHEN, SYDVKM. Trimming removed 2 bases from V and 4 bases from J, with 18 bases in between. CDR3 size: 17 residues. CDR3 sequence reads: CASSLPGWGGTKNIQYF. The DNA of the CDR3 is TGTGCCAGCAGTTTACCAGGGTGGGGAGGGACAAAAAACATTCAGTACTTC.

This clone showed up just a few times. J is TRBJ2-7 and V is TRBV21-1; the D call of TRBD1 is as the table states it, not checked on the DNA. TRBV21-1 is designated a pseudogene. The CDR3 totals 18 residues. CDR3 nucleotide sequence: TGTGCCAGCAGCAAATCAGCTATCGAGGGGGCCGCTTACTACGAGCAGTACTTC. It yields the protein CASSKSAIEGAAYYEQYF.

The V gene is TRBV29-1, the J gene TRBJ2-5, with D possibly matching TRBD1 (5 bases). Trimming stripped 6 bases from V and 5 bases from J, with 16 bases between. The length of the CDR3 is 13 residues. The germline gives CDR1 SQVTM, CDR2 ANQGSEA. CDR3 DNA sequence: TGCAGCGTCGAGACCCCAGGGATGGAGACCCAGTACTTC. This sequence encodes CSVETPGMETQYF.

This chain connects TRBV9 to TRBJ1-1, with TRBD1 as a possible D gene (6 bases). Germline V gene data show CDR1 as SGDLS and CDR2 as YYNGEE. Trimming removed 3 bases at V and 3 bases at J, with 18 bases between. The CDR3 covers 16 residues. This CDR3 is CASSATGIRTDTEAFF. DNA for the CDR3: TGTGCCAGCAGCGCAACAGGGATCAGGACTGACACTGAAGCTTTCTTT.

The rearrangement links TRBV15 to TRBJ2-7; 10 bases are shared with TRBD2. The CDR3 runs to 16 residues. With V trimmed by 4 bases and J by 3 bases, 9 bases remained unmatched. In germline, CDR1 is LNHNV, CDR2 YYDKDF (reference sequence). CDR3 bases: TGTGCCACCAGCAAGTTCACTGGACTAGCGGACTACGAGCAGTACTTC. Translated, it gives CATSKFTGLADYEQYF.

The chain is built from TRBV28 and TRBJ1-5; TRBD1 matches 7 bases. The germline gives CDR1 MDHEN, CDR2 SYDVKM. The V gene end was trimmed by 8 bases and the J gene end by 2 bases; junction bases not matched to a gene: 6. The CDR3 length is 14 residues. In DNA form, the CDR3 reads TGTGCCAGCTCTGACGGACAGGGCAATCAGCCCCAGCATTTT. Protein sequence: CASSDGQGNQPQHF.

The J gene is TRBJ1-2, the V gene TRBV30; D possibly corresponds to TRBD1 (6 bases). CDR1 and CDR2 (germline): GTSNPN, SVGIG (reference sequence). The CDR3 extends over 15 amino acids. Trimming left V 0 bases short and J 1 base short, with 12 bases between. In nucleotides, the CDR3 is TGTGCCTGGAGTGTCGACAGGAACCTTAACTATGGCTACACCTTC. Protein product: CAWSVDRNLNYGYTF.